This TCR beta chain was obtained from a study of breast tumors, draining lymph nodes, adjacent tissues. General observations from the study: Tumor T cell lymph node origin was a supported hypothesis, not proven.

Axillary draining lymph nodes of breast cancer patients supplied the node samples. This clonotype was seen many times. The antigen is not known. The ends were cut back, 4 bases at V and 8 bases at J, with 9 bases in the middle. Looked up from germline, CDR1 is SNHLY and CDR2 is FYNNEI. There are 12 residues in the CDR3. Using its own MiXCR run on the multiplex PCR reads, TCRdb lists one record per CDR3 protein. The table includes 200,000 to 250,000 distinct CDR3 sequences, around 35% detected once. Source material: axillary lymph node tissue. The V and J genes are TRBV2 and TRBJ2-1; D is uncertain. The sequence was collected from a female donor with breast cancer. Some clones in this sample may be carry-over from other donors' samples. CDR3 amino acids: CASSATLDEQFF. CDR3 sequence (DNA): TGTGCCAGCAGTGCGACTTTGGATGAGCAGTTCTTC.